This T cell receptor (beta chain) is from a study of cytomegalovirus exposure and HLA in healthy donors. This clone was detected once. The target antigen is unknown. General observations from the study: Subsequent analysis of the 110 or so validation repertoires found a tendency for first-cohort TCR clusters to co-occur.

Trimming removed 7 bases from V and 7 bases from J; junction bases left unmatched: 13. There are 14 residues in the CDR3. CDR1 is SGHTS, CDR2 YDEGEE, per germline. This table comes from immunoSEQ multiplex PCR, and its TCRdb copy is limited to in-frame clones, with some not included. The sample has 85,000 to 120,000 clones; just under 95% are singletons. Sequencing was performed on PBMCs. This clonotype was sampled from a woman aged 18-35 years in good health and CMV-seronegative. The chain employs TRBV5-8 and TRBJ1-1; 7 bases align to TRBD1. In nucleotides, the CDR3 is TGTGCCAGCTTCTCTCGCGGCAGGGGGATTGAAGCTTTCTTT. This encodes CASFSRGRGIEAFF.